The 9 T cell receptor beta chains below come from one sample, sequenced in a study of graft-versus-host responses after intestinal transplantation. Profiling relied on immunoSEQ multiplex PCR, and the TCRdb table lists in-frame clones only, not all of them. The sample lists approximately 19,000 clones, over 35% occurring once. The sample in question was alloreactive CD4+ T cells from a mixed lymphocyte reaction culture, obtained before intestinal transplant. The subset here: CFSE-low proliferating T cells sorted from roughly six-day pre-transplant mixed lymphocyte reaction (GvH or HvG direction). Receptor source: a human patient who received an intestinal transplant.

With regard to this clone: A junction end diverges from the germline sequence, so it may reflect a read error. CDR3 DNA sequence: TGTGCCAGCAGCTTAGGTAGAGGGGAGCTGCTTTTT. This sequence encodes CASSLGRGELLF. The chain uses TRBV7-3 and TRBJ2-2; the D gene could be TRBD1 or TRBD2 (5 bases each). The CDR3 contains 12 residues. Germline-derived CDR1 and CDR2 are SGHTA and FQGTGA.

The table lists this clone with a few counts. The V and J genes are TRBV4-2 and TRBJ1-2; D unresolved. Germline loops: CDR1 LGHNA, CDR2 YNFKEQ. Trimming shortened V by 1 base and J by 6 bases, and 15 bases separated the two germline ends. CDR3 length: 15 residues. This CDR3 reads CASSQGNRDRDGYTF. Written as DNA, the CDR3 is TGTGCCAGCAGCCAAGGGAACCGGGATAGAGATGGCTACACCTTC.

The chain uses TRBV11-3 and TRBJ2-1; 8 bases agree with TRBD2. The CDR3 has 17 amino acids. J lost 6 bases, V lost 1 base, and 11 bases had no gene match. Germline loops: CDR1 SGHNT, CDR2 YENEEA. The CDR3, as DNA: TGTGCCAGCAGCTTAGCGACGCGGGGGGCCCGTTCCAATGAGCAGTTCTTC. Translation gives CASSLATRGARSNEQFF.

CDR3 sequence reads: CASSQDNRAYGYTF. The CDR3 nucleotides read TGTGCCAGCAGCCAAGACAACAGGGCCTATGGCTACACCTTC. This sequence joins TRBV14 and TRBJ1-2; a possible D gene is TRBD1 (6 bases). The germline gives CDR1 SGHDN, CDR2 FVKESK. V lost 0 bases and J lost 4, with 9 bases in between. The CDR3 spans 14 residues.

The rearrangement joins TRBV11-3 to TRBJ2-6; possibly TRBD1 for D (6 bases). The CDR3 has 16 residues. The germline V and J ends were trimmed by 6 bases and 0 bases, with 12 bases remaining between them. Germline assignment: CDR1 SGHNT and CDR2 YENEEA. In DNA, the CDR3 is TGTGCCAGCAGTTGGACAGACCTCTCTGGGGCCAACGTCCTGACTTTC. It yields the protein CASSWTDLSGANVLTF.

This rearrangement joins TRBV4-1 to TRBJ2-2; a possible D gene is TRBD1 (6 bases). Germline loops: CDR1 MGHRA, CDR2 YSYEKL. This CDR3 is built from 15 residues. The V gene lost 8 bases and the J gene lost 7 bases, with 20 bases spanning the gap. The CDR3, as DNA: TGCGCCAGCGGAACGGCTGCACAGGGCGGCGGGGAGCTGTTTTTT. It yields the protein CASGTAAQGGGELFF.

V and J are TRBV6-5 and TRBJ1-6; no reliable D call. The ends were cut back, 6 bases at V and 7 bases at J, with 13 bases in the middle. The CDR3 has 14 amino acids. CDR1 and CDR2 from the germline V gene are MNHEY and SVGAGI. The CDR3: CASRPDGRNSPLHF. The CDR3 DNA reads TGTGCCAGCAGACCGGACGGAAGAAATTCACCCCTCCACTTT.

The rearrangement joins TRBV7-9 to TRBJ1-3; 7 bases map to TRBD1. This CDR3 spans 16 amino acids. Trimming cost V 2 bases and J 4 bases; bases outside gene matches: 8. Germline-derived CDR1 and CDR2 are SEHNR and FQNEAQ (reference sequence). CDR3 protein: CASSLSYRGLGNTIYF. The DNA for the CDR3 is TGTGCCAGCAGCTTATCTTACAGGGGACTCGGAAACACCATATATTTT.

This clone turned up a few times. The V gene is TRBV5-6, the J gene TRBJ2-2; D is uncertain. Looked up from germline, CDR1 is SGHDT and CDR2 is YYEEEE. Trimming removed 5 bases at V and 5 bases at J, with 10 bases between. CDR3 size: 13 residues. CDR3 DNA sequence: TGTGCCAGCAGACTACAGTCGACCGGGGAGCTGTTTTTT. Its translation is CASRLQSTGELFF.